These 21 T cell receptor beta chains were all obtained from the same sample, sequenced in a study of long-term antiretroviral therapy in people with HIV. An immunoSEQ assay, version v3.0, was performed at survey level. Sequencing was performed with immunoSEQ multiplex PCR; in TCRdb, only in-frame clones are kept and a portion is missing. The repertoire holds about 36,000 clones, with about 94% as singletons. Source: unsorted PBMCs, taken 4.1 years after starting antiretroviral therapy. All receptors derive from a woman in her 50s with HIV.

This chain uses TRBV11-1 with TRBJ1-2; D is uncertain. V lost 3 bases, J lost 6 bases, and 11 bases lay in between. The CDR3 is 13 amino acids. Per germline, CDR1 SGHAT and CDR2 FQDESV (reference sequence). In nucleotides, the CDR3 is TGTGCCAGCAGCTTCGGAGGCGCCCATGGCTACACCTTC. It is translated as CASSFGGAHGYTF.

This chain uses TRBV14 with TRBJ2-3; D ambiguous. Deletions cut 6 bases from V and 0 bases from J, with 7 bases between. The CDR3 contains 13 residues. Germline V gene data show CDR1 as SGHDN and CDR2 as FVKESK. In nucleotides, the CDR3 is TGTGCCAGCAGAGACCATAGCACAGATACGCAGTATTTT. Translating it yields CASRDHSTDTQYF.

The rearrangement joins TRBV9 to TRBJ2-2, with D uncertain. In germline, CDR1 is SGDLS, CDR2 YYNGEE. Trimming took 2 bases from V and 8 from J, leaving 13 bases between them. The CDR3 contains 14 residues. The chain's CDR3 is CASSVVTFGGELFF. As DNA, the CDR3 is TGTGCCAGCAGCGTTGTAACCTTCGGGGGGGAGCTGTTTTTT.

Note on this clone: The junction departs from the called germline gene at one end, perhaps through a read error. The J gene is TRBJ2-3, the V gene TRBV7-7, with D perhaps matching TRBD1 (5 bases). The germline gives CDR1 SSHAT, CDR2 FNYEAQ (reference sequence). This CDR3 has 15 amino acids. The chain's CDR3 is CASSLGHQSTDTQYF. DNA of the CDR3: TGTGCTAGCAGCTTAGGACATCAGAGCACAGATACGCAGTATTTT.

The V and J genes are TRBV18 and TRBJ1-1; D may be TRBD1 (5 bases). The V gene's germline CDR1 is KGHSH and CDR2 LQKENI. This CDR3 is 15 amino acids long. Trimming removed 3 bases at V and 1 base at J, with 12 bases between. CDR3 nucleotide sequence: TGTGCCAGCTCACCTAGGGGAGGGAAGAACACTGAAGCTTTCTTT. Translation gives CASSPRGGKNTEAFF.

This rearrangement joins TRBV5-1 to TRBJ2-1, with 15 bases that match TRBD2. The CDR3 contains 16 residues. Germline CDR1 and CDR2: SGHRS and YFSETQ. V trimming: 1 base; J trimming: 7 bases; junction bases outside the gene matches: 3. The CDR3 nucleotides are TGCGCCAGCAGCTTGCCGGGACTAGCGGGGGGTAATGAGCAGTTCTTC. Its protein is CASSLPGLAGGNEQFF.

The rearrangement links TRBV7-8 to TRBJ1-2; D is undetermined. The CDR3 is made up of 13 amino acids. Germline CDR1 and CDR2: SGHVS and FQNEAQ. Trimming took 3 bases from V and 7 from J, leaving 12 bases between them. The CDR3 region has the DNA TGTGCCAGCAGCTTGGGCAGTAGTTTTGGCTACACCTTC. It is translated as CASSLGSSFGYTF.

The chain joins TRBV7-9 to TRBJ1-1, with a possible D match to TRBD1 (5 bases). The germline V and J ends were trimmed by 2 bases and 1 base, with 8 bases remaining between them. Germline values: CDR1 SEHNR, CDR2 FQNEAQ (reference sequence). The CDR3 extends over 14 amino acids. The CDR3, as DNA: TGTGCCAGCAGCTTAATGGGGGAGAACACTGAAGCTTTCTTT. Amino acids: CASSLMGENTEAFF. Drawing the rest from reference TRBV7-9 and TRBJ1-1, the complete variable domain is DTGVSQNPRHKITKRGQNVTFRCDPISEHNRLYWYRQTLGQGPEFLTYFQNEAQLEKSRLLSDRFSAERPKGSFSTLEIQRTEQGDSAMYLCASSLMGENTEAFFGQGTRLTVV.

The gene calls are TRBV7-3 and TRBJ2-1; 8 nucleotides align to TRBD2. This CDR3 has 21 amino acids. Germline CDR1 is SGHTA and CDR2 is FQGTGA. After removal of 4 bases from V and 0 bases from J, the junction contained 20 bases not matched to a gene. The CDR3 DNA reads as TGTGCCAGCAGCTCACGGGCTAGCGGGCTCCCCCAAAAAAACTCCTACAATGAGCAGTTCTTC. Encoded protein: CASSSRASGLPQKNSYNEQFF. The full variable domain, its missing parts supplied by reference TRBV7-3 and TRBJ2-1, is GAGVSQTPSNKVTEKGKYVELRCDPISGHTALYWYRQSLGQGPEFLIYFQGTGAADDSGLPNDRFFAVRPEGSVSTLKIQRTERGDSAVYLCASSSRASGLPQKNSYNEQFFGPGTRLTVL.

The J gene is TRBJ2-1, the V gene TRBV5-1, with TRBD1 matching 10 bases. Trimming took 0 bases from V and 7 from J; bases not matched to a gene: 4. This CDR3 region has 15 residues. Germline CDR1 and CDR2: SGHRS and YFSETQ. CDR3 sequence: CASSLVLGQGNEQFF. The CDR3 DNA reads TGCGCCAGCAGCTTGGTTCTGGGACAGGGGAATGAGCAGTTCTTC. The full variable domain, rest sourced from reference TRBV5-1 and TRBJ2-1, is KAGVTQTPRYLIKTRGQQVTLSCSPISGHRSVSWYQQTPGQGLQFLFEYFSETQRNKGNFPGRFSGRQFSNSRSEMNVSTLELGDSALYLCASSLVLGQGNEQFFGPGTRLTVL.

The chain has TRBV9 and TRBJ2-2; 12 nucleotides match TRBD2. Germline CDR1 reads SGDLS; CDR2 reads YYNGEE. This CDR3 region has 15 residues. With 1 base clipped from V and 5 bases from J, the junction kept 0 bases outside the gene matches. In nucleotides, the CDR3 is TGTGCCAGCAGCGTAACTAGCGGGGGGACCGGGGAGCTGTTTTTT. Translation: CASSVTSGGTGELFF. Supplemented by reference TRBV9 and TRBJ2-2, the full variable domain reads DSGVTQTPKHLITATGQRVTLRCSPRSGDLSVYWYQQSLDQGLQFLIQYYNGEERAKGNILERFSAQQFPDLHSELNLSSLELGDSALYFCASSVTSGGTGELFFGEGSRLTVL.

This clone was observed a single time. The V and J genes are TRBV6-5 and TRBJ1-1, with D perhaps TRBD1 (6 bases). This CDR3 contains 13 residues. Germline V gene data show CDR1 as MNHEY and CDR2 as SVGAGI. The V end lost 6 bases, the J end lost 2 bases, and 10 bases lay between the germline ends. The CDR3 reads CASRKQGNTEAFF. As DNA, the CDR3 is TGTGCCAGCAGGAAACAGGGAAACACTGAAGCTTTCTTT.

The rearrangement joins TRBV5-4 to TRBJ1-2, with D possibly being TRBD1 (5 bases). Germline V gene data show CDR1 as SGHNT and CDR2 as YYREEE (reference sequence). Trimming removed 2 bases at V and 0 bases at J, with 14 bases between. The CDR3 runs 16 residues. CDR3 loop: CASSFPPRDPNYGYTF. DNA of the CDR3: TGTGCCAGCAGCTTCCCCCCCCGGGACCCTAACTATGGCTACACCTTC.

The gene calls are TRBV28 and TRBJ1-6, with D maybe TRBD1 (5 bases). Germline values: CDR1 MDHEN, CDR2 SYDVKM. V lost 7 bases and J 6 bases, leaving 13 bases between the germline ends. This CDR3 region has 14 residues. This chain's CDR3 is CASIQPGGNSPLHF. CDR3 DNA: TGTGCCAGCATCCAGCCCGGGGGTAATTCACCCCTCCACTTT.

V is TRBV11-1 and J is TRBJ2-2; a weak D match, TRBD2 (6 bases). In germline, CDR1 is SGHAT, CDR2 FQDESV (reference sequence). V dropped 10 bases and J dropped 0 bases, with 12 bases sitting between them. The CDR3 has 14 amino acids. Here the CDR3 DNA reads TGTGCCACCCGGGGGTTTTCGAACACCGGGGAGCTGTTTTTT. Translated, it gives CATRGFSNTGELFF.

This clone was counted once. The rearrangement joins TRBV19 to TRBJ1-2, with 8 positions matching TRBD1. With V trimmed by 0 bases and J by 4 bases, 4 bases remained unmatched. Per germline, CDR1 LNHDA and CDR2 SQIVND (reference sequence). The CDR3 length is 15 residues. CDR3 sequence: CASSIDYRGAYGYTF. CDR3 coding DNA: TGTGCCAGTAGTATAGACTACAGGGGGGCCTATGGCTACACCTTC.

The chain combines TRBV10-3 with TRBJ2-7, with 12 bases that match TRBD2. V lost 4 bases, J lost 7 bases, and 11 bases stayed unmatched. CDR3 length equals 16 residues. The germline CDR1 and CDR2 sequences are ENHRY and SYGVKD. The DNA for the CDR3 is TGTGCCATCAGTGTCGGCCTAGCGGGGGGGCCTGGGGAGCAGTACTTC. This encodes CAISVGLAGGPGEQYF.

By its share, this clone is medium-sized. The J gene is TRBJ2-7, the V gene TRBV4-1, with D possibly TRBD2 on 5 matching bases. The CDR3 spans 17 residues. V lost 0 bases and J lost 2, with 17 bases in between. CDR1 MGHRA and CDR2 YSYEKL come from the germline V gene. The CDR3 sequence: CASSQDSWAGGPYEQYF. The CDR3 coding sequence is TGCGCCAGCAGCCAAGATTCGTGGGCAGGAGGACCCTACGAGCAGTACTTC.

The chain employs TRBV11-3 and TRBJ2-5, with TRBD1 matching 8 bases. The V gene end was trimmed by 2 bases and the J gene end by 2 bases; junction bases not matched to a gene: 7. Germline CDR1 and CDR2: SGHNT and YENEEA. The CDR3 totals 16 residues. CDR3 region: CASSLCLRTGQETQYF. The CDR3 DNA reads TGTGCCAGCAGCTTATGTCTGAGGACAGGGCAAGAGACCCAGTACTTC.

The chain couples TRBV12-5 to TRBJ1-6, with D maybe TRBD1 (5 bases). There are 14 residues in the CDR3. Trimming took 1 base from V and 8 from J, leaving 9 bases between them. Looked up from germline, CDR1 is LGHNT and CDR2 is FRNRAP. The DNA for the CDR3 is TGTGCTAGTGGTTTGGGGGGGTTGGATTCACCCCTCCACTTT. This encodes CASGLGGLDSPLHF.

This chain uses TRBV29-1 with TRBJ2-5, with D unresolved. The CDR3 has 12 amino acids. V was shortened by 1 base and J by 5 bases, with 8 bases between the two germline ends. From germline, CDR1 is SQVTM and CDR2 ANQGSEA. CDR3 loop: CSVEVGRETQYF. The CDR3 region has the DNA TGCAGCGTTGAAGTGGGCAGGGAGACCCAGTACTTC.